This entry features one T cell receptor (beta chain) sequence. The sample comes from a study of early stage breast cancer tumors. Whole-study context: Of around 15 invasive breast tumors, about a dozen were hormone receptor-positive, HER2-negative.

V gave up 0 bases and J gave up 1 base, with 7 bases separating them. The CDR3 is 14 residues long. Germline V gene lookup returns CDR1 SGHDN and CDR2 FVKESK. Repertoires were generated with immunoSEQ multiplex PCR, while TCRdb's copy carries only in-frame clones and drops some. The data contain about 72,000 clones, roughly 80% of them singletons. This TCR was recovered from a person in their sixties or seventies with breast cancer. Sequenced sample: blood. V gene TRBV14 combines with J gene TRBJ2-7, with D uncertain. CDR3 loop: CASSQDTGSYEQYF. The CDR3 DNA reads as TGTGCCAGCAGCCAAGATACCGGTTCCTACGAGCAGTACTTC.